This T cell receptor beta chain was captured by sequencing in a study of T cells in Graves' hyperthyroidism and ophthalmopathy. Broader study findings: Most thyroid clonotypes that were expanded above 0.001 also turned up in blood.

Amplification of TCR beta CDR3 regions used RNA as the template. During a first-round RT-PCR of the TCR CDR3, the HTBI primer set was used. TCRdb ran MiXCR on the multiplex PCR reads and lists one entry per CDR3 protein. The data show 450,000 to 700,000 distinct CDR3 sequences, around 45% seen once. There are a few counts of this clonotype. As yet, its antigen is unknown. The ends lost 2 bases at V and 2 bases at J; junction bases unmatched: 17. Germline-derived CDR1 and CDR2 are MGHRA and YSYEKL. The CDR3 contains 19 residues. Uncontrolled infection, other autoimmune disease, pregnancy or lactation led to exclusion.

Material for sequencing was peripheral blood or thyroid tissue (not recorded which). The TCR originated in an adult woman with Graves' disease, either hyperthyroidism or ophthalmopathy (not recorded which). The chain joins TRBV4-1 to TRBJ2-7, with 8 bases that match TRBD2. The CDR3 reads CASSQMGARPGLGAYEQYF. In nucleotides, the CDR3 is TGCGCCAGCAGCCAAATGGGGGCGAGGCCGGGACTAGGAGCCTACGAGCAGTACTTC.